This T cell receptor (beta chain) was sequenced for a study of blood T cells in healthy people across ages. Primed by a sample-barcoded 5' primer and a J-beta primer mix, a second PCR proceeded for roughly 6 to 12 cycles. Every cDNA molecule bore a tag from a template-switch adaptor containing 12 random nucleotides. MiXCR, run by TCRdb on the 5' RACE reads, gives a single entry per CDR3 protein. The sample consists of 1,100,000 or so distinct CDR3 sequences, 35% to 50% of them appearing once. V lost 5 bases and J lost 5, with 22 bases in between. Germline CDR1 SGHDT, CDR2 YYEEEE. The CDR3 is 16 residues long.

V and J are TRBV5-6 and TRBJ2-5, with D tentatively TRBD1 (6 bases). The sample was blood. The clonotype comes from an older woman in good health. The CDR3 spells CASSQPGVIAVETQYF. In DNA, the CDR3 is TGTGCCAGCAGTCAACCAGGGGTCATCGCGGTGGAGACCCAGTACTTC. The whole variable domain, filled in from reference TRBV5-6 and TRBJ2-5, reads DAGVTQSPTHLIKTRGQQVTLRCSPKSGHDTVSWYQQALGQGPQFIFQYYEEEERQRGNFPDRFSGHQFPNYSSELNVNALLLGDSALYLCASSQPGVIAVETQYFGPGTRLLVL.